This T cell receptor (gamma chain) was found in a study of γδ T cells in repeated Plasmodium falciparum infection. About the research overall: Timepoints: baseline, immediately before selected infections, and 21 days after every infection. Notes on the study in general: In Vdelta2-negative, largely Vdelta1+, gammadelta repertoires, repeated controlled infections appeared to drive clonal selection waves.

Bulk repertoires came from Vgamma9/Vdelta2+ or Vdelta2-negative gammadelta T cells flow-sorted from PBMC. This CDR3 contains 13 residues. Germline values: CDR1 GITISATS, CDR2 ISYDGTV (reference sequence). This clone was seen at least ten times. Its specificity is not known. A read error is the likely source, as a far larger clone sits one nucleotide away. Other DNA sequences in the sample encode the same CDR3. TCRdb reprocessed the multiplex PCR reads using CATT. Of some 13,000 gamma-chain clones in the sample, 1.6% were seen once. Specimen: gamma-delta T cells from blood. This chain joins TRGV9 and TRGJ1 or TRGJ2. The clonotype comes from a pool of human donors (malaria-infected and uninfected, not separated). The CDR3 region has the DNA TGTGCCTTGTGGGAGGACCATTATTACAAGAAACTCTTT. The encoded protein is CALWEDHYYKKLF.